This TCR beta chain was sequenced during a study of cytomegalovirus exposure and HLA in healthy donors (dated by TCRdb to about 2017). Turning to the overall study: In an earlier analysis of roughly 500 of the donors, 250 to 300 Gb of sequence data and 90 million to 130 million unique TCR beta sequences from about 179 million T cells were reported. About 320 gigabases of sequencing data and approximately 85 million unique TCR sequences were included in an early release covering roughly 700 HLA-typed donors. The genetic ancestry cluster associated with self-reported Caucasian donors included over 65% of the 398 genotyped donors. The study aimed to test whether signatures of past pathogen exposure could be identified by cataloging public T cell receptors. The T cell repertoires of around 670 subjects were profiled by immunosequencing and related to cytomegalovirus serostatus. A separate validation cohort of 90 to 150 different subjects was used in addition to the roughly 640-subject first cohort. High-throughput TCR immunosequencing, statistical association of individual TCRs with disease status, and machine learning were combined to predict cytomegalovirus infection status. To study patterns of TCR occurrence, a later analysis re-analyzed previously published TCR beta repertoires from hundreds of donors and added high-resolution HLA genotyping. The later analysis used no new phenotypic data to find candidate immune exposures, relying instead on TCR beta sequences and their occurrence across donors. An earlier analysis of several hundred of the donors applied high-throughput TCR beta sequencing to assess whether each TCR beta V gene segment acted as functional or pseudogenic. Donor age, sex, ethnicity and CMV serostatus were compiled together with the repertoire data. A later genetic analysis used genome-wide SNP genotypes for about three fifths of the 666 donors, treating that subset as a discovery cohort. Every repertoire in the discovery cohort had been generated on one and the same sequencing platform. HLA typing covered class I and class II loci at four-digit resolution. The number of donors typed differed by locus, with about 629-630 for A, B, C, DRB1 and DQB1, roughly 520 for DQA1, under 610 for DPA1, and around 450 for DPB1. Roughly five DR-DQ haplotypes were treated as single units for association and clustering because of strong linkage in the cohort. Across around 400 genotyped donors of the cohort, an average of about 240,000 unique TCR beta nucleotide sequences per donor were sequenced, and roughly a sixth of those sequences were non-productive. The investigation overall reported the following: A later analysis associated 16,951 TCR beta sequences with specific HLA alleles at a false discovery rate of 0.05. In a later analysis, several top co-occurrence clusters were reported to appear linked to parvovirus B19, influenza, CMV and Epstein-Barr virus. Three of the identified cytomegalovirus-associated TCR beta chains were confirmed in vitro to be specific for cytomegalovirus antigens. Most TCR sequences were observed very rarely across donors, whereas some public TCRs were present in many individuals. Because the 87-base-pair reads could not distinguish some IMGT-functional V segments, including TRBV6-2 and TRBV6-3, those segments were excluded. Correlated functional status among segregating V segments might be attributable to linkage disequilibrium, but an unknown experimental factor could not be ruled out. In an earlier analysis of approximately 590 of the donors, most TCR beta V segments appeared in productive rearrangements about 87% or about 30% of the time, broadly matching IMGT annotations. The earlier analysis of 587 of the donors excluded roughly 17 rarely observed V segments, including chromosome 9 orphons, because counts were too low. Because some donors lacked HLA typing at each locus, the association tests relied only on the typed subset. A later genetic analysis associated a missense DCLRE1C variant with V-gene and J-gene trimming of TCR beta chains, and an independent cohort replicated the association. A cluster of highly shared sequence variants was judged likely to be a technical artifact of the sequencing pipeline. It was suggested by the authors that the approach could potentially be generalized to other disease states and immunological phenotypes. Compared with equally common non-associated chains, HLA-associated TCR beta chains in a later analysis were more clonally expanded and had lower generation probabilities. Sequencing depth was assumed to be roughly uniform across donors in the presence/absence analyses, though that assumption may not hold. Assigning TCR associations to individual alleles was difficult when HLA alleles, especially DR and DQ, strongly co-occurred. Cytomegalovirus status was reported to be diagnosed by the classifier with high specificity and sensitivity in both the original and validation cohorts. Most CMV-associated TCR beta chains appeared to be HLA-restricted in a later analysis, and the HLA associations seemed to be driven largely by CMV exposure. A further reported finding was that TCR beta sequences accurately predicted the HLA-A and HLA-B alleles for most subjects in the first cohort. The study listed 150 to 200 TCR beta chains as associated with cytomegalovirus. The only immune exposure information available for the cohort was CMV serostatus. According to a later analysis, TCR association rates differed among HLA loci, with DRB1 alleles showing the most associated TCRs and HLA-C alleles showing the fewest. The cohort was sequenced for TCR beta chains only, and without alpha or paired-chain data the features that could be detected were limited. Compared with the roughly 710-donor mean, donors in an Asian-associated ancestry cluster had fewer N-insertions in productive TCRs, according to a later genetic analysis.

V sheds 6 bases and J sheds 4 bases, leaving 10 bases between their ends. CDR3 length: 11 amino acids, cysteine to phenylalanine. The kept DNA is CDR3 alone, 33 bases in frame from the first base. CDR1 and CDR2, looked up from the germline V gene, are SQVTM and ANQGSEA. In this sample, this clone turned up once. Its recognized antigen is unknown. Base-call qualities are not available, and no considerably larger clone is one nucleotide away. The identical CDR3 is also encoded by other nucleotide sequences in the sample. Libraries were made using the immunoSEQ multiplex PCR assay. For the multiplex PCR, a mixture combining 60 forward primers for TCR Vbeta segments and 13 reverse primers for TCR Jbeta segments was used. Amplification of the CDR3 region of rearranged TCR beta genes was performed with a multiplex PCR assay on genomic DNA. On the Illumina HiSeq System, the amplified TCR beta libraries were sequenced as 87-base-pair reads. Per the authors' processing: A later analysis tallied tens of millions of unique TCR beta chains across the 700 or so repertoires, and approximately 12 million of those chains were shared by two or more donors. A nearest-neighbor algorithm error-corrected the raw reads and collapsed the reads into unique sequences, merging closely related sequences to remove PCR and sequencing errors. Alignment of CDR3 sequences to IMGT reference sequences was used to assign V, D and J gene segments. For a sequence to be retained, at least a six-nucleotide match to both a V gene segment and a J gene segment was required. Rearrangements were called productive when the CDR3 lacked stop codons and stayed in frame with V and J; all others were non-productive. CDR3 was defined according to IMGT convention as the region running from the second conserved V-encoded cysteine to the conserved J-encoded phenylalanine. Sequences without an unambiguous match to a single V gene segment were excluded from the earlier analysis of almost 600 of the donors. In an earlier analysis of roughly 500 of the donors, V segments were called functional above 56.7% productive rearrangements and were called segregating when the between-donor standard deviation exceeded 5%. A statistical classification framework was built for diagnosing cytomegalovirus status from the catalog of TCR beta chain sequences. In a later analysis, V and J genes were assigned by comparing TCR nucleotide sequences against IMGT/GENE-DB human TR gene sequences. In a later analysis, CDR3 sequences and most-parsimonious VDJ recombination scenarios were assigned using the TCRdist pipeline. In a later analysis, each TCR beta chain was defined by its CDR3 amino acid sequence together with its V-gene family, and reads without a unique V-gene family were excluded. In a later analysis, 500 to 650 highly shared, low-generation-probability nucleotide sequences were removed to address suspected cross-contamination and a sequencing artifact. For each public chain, a later analysis derived a clonal expansion index from normalized ranks of inferred template counts within each repertoire. In a later analysis, generation probabilities were computed using a VDJ recombination model fitted to out-of-frame rearrangements, and the results were checked against IGoR. A later analysis scored TCR-TCR, TCR-HLA and TCR-CMV co-occurrence with hypergeometric tests, applying a repertoire-size bias correction to TCR pairs. To estimate false discovery rates, a later analysis permuted the HLA or CMV assignments 20 times. In a later analysis, co-occurring TCRs were grouped using DBSCAN, with TCRdist sequence similarity added in when clustering inside HLA-allele-positive subsets. Co-occurrence clustering excluded repertoires with fewer than 30,000 or more than 120,000 public chains, plus five with anomalous nucleotide sharing. Sourced from immuneACCESS, this table was stored by TCRdb with only in-frame sequences that have V and J called. A share of the clones is absent; for the studies checked, an unresolved V gene accounts for under half, and the remainder has no known explanation. From that table come the V and J calls and clone size; the DNA was used to work out D and trimming. The sample data list more than 140,000 clones, and 60% to 80% of these were observed just once. The top ten hold 0.55% to 0.8% of the sample.

The cohort was made up of approximately 670 healthy bone marrow donors. At the time of sampling, every cohort member was nominally healthy, though immune exposures that went unrecorded were likely present. The donor was CMV seronegative and was included in the group of several hundred seronegative cohort members. A peripheral blood sample was collected from each donor, and TCR beta sequencing was performed on peripheral blood mononuclear cells. The Qiagen DNeasy Blood Extraction Kit was used to extract genomic DNA from the blood cell samples. This receptor was identified in a male donor in good health and CMV-seronegative. The chain was built from TRBV29-1 and TRBJ2-7; TRBD2 is a possible D gene, resting on 6 matching bases. The sample taken for sequencing was PBMCs. For the CDR3, the sequence is CSVAGPYEQYF. In nucleotide form, the sequence is TGCAGCGTCGCGGGACCATACGAGCAGTACTTC.